This T cell receptor (beta chain) was captured in a study of Tregs in tolerant kidney transplant recipients. Study findings and constraints: Tregs expanded with activated donor B cells seemed most donor-specific. Biological reproducibility was not directly addressed, but technical replication error appeared minimal.

Germline lookup yields CDR1 SEHNR and CDR2 FQNEAQ (reference sequence). V lost 1 base and J lost 4, with 13 bases in between. The CDR3 covers 16 residues. Produced via immunoSEQ multiplex PCR; TCRdb's table is partial and in-frame only. The sample contains around 230,000 clones, more than 65% of which appear only once. As to this clone: The antigen remains undetermined.

Thawed PBMCs were FACS-sorted into unstimulated CD4+CD25+CD127- regulatory T cells, CD4+CD25- non-regulatory cells, CD4 and CD8 cells. The TCR originated in a human donor in good health. This rearrangement joins TRBV7-9 to TRBJ1-4; maybe TRBD1 (5 bases). The sequencing input was CD4+ T cells from blood. DNA for the CDR3: TGTGCCAGCAGCTTAGGGGGGACGGAAATTAATGAAAAACTGTTTTTT. Translation gives CASSLGGTEINEKLFF.